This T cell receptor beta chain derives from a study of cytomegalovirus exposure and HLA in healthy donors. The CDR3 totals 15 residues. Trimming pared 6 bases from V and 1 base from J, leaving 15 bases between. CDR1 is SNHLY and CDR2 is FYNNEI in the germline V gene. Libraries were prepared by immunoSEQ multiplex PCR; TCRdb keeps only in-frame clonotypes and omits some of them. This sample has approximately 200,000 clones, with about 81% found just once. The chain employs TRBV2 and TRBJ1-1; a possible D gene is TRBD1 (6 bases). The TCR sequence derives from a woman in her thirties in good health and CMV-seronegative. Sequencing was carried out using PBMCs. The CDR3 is CASSFPDRSNTEAFF. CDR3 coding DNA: TGTGCCAGCAGCTTTCCGGACAGATCGAACACTGAAGCTTTCTTT.